One and the same sample provided the 8 T cell receptor beta chains below, sequenced in a study of T cells in Graves' hyperthyroidism and ophthalmopathy. The investigators amplified TCR beta CDR3 regions from RNA transcripts. With the HTBI primer set, the TCR CDR3 went through a first round of RT-PCR. TCRdb re-derived calls from the multiplex PCR reads in MiXCR, one entry per CDR3 protein. The table has some 690,000 distinct CDR3 sequences, roughly a sixth seen once. Sequences were obtained from blood. The source is a man in his fifties or sixties with Graves' hyperthyroidism.

The rearrangement joins TRBV28 to TRBJ2-3; no clear D. The CDR3 is 15 amino acids. Trimming removed 4 bases at V and 0 bases at J, with 11 bases between. The germline V gene has CDR1 MDHEN and CDR2 SYDVKM. The CDR3 DNA follows: TGTGCCAGCAGTTCGCCTATCGCCAGCACAGATACGCAGTATTTT. Translating gives CASSSPIASTDTQYF.

This clonotype was counted between two and nine times. The chain links TRBV6-2 or TRBV6-3 to TRBJ2-2, with 12 bases aligning to TRBD2. CDR1 and CDR2 from the germline V gene are MNHEY and SVGEGT. This CDR3 has 16 amino acids. V lost 6 bases to trimming and J lost 7 bases; unmatched junction nucleotides: 9. As DNA, the CDR3 is TGTGCCAGCAGGGAGCTAGCGGGAGGGCCCGGCGGGGAGCTGTTTTTT. As protein: CASRELAGGPGGELFF.

This clonotype was detected many times. The rearrangement uses TRBV11-2 and TRBJ1-1; 8 positions match TRBD1. Per germline, CDR1 SGHAT and CDR2 FQNNGV. The trim removed 7 bases at V and 1 base at J, leaving 8 bases unmatched. The CDR3 extends over 15 amino acids. The CDR3 DNA follows: TGTGCCAGCACCCGGGGACAGGTAGAGAACACTGAAGCTTTCTTT. It codes for CASTRGQVENTEAFF. Full variable domain (remainder filled in from reference TRBV11-2 and TRBJ1-1): EAGVAQSPRYKIIEKRQSVAFWCNPISGHATLYWYQQILGQGPKLLIQFQNNGVVDDSQLPKDRFSAERLKGVDSTLKIQPAKLEDSAVYLCASTRGQVENTEAFFGQGTRLTVV.

This clonotype was seen a handful of times. At one end the junction does not follow the germline gene, possibly because of a read error. The chain carries TRBV29-1 and TRBJ2-7; D is unclear. The CDR3 runs 13 residues. The germline CDR1 and CDR2 sequences are SQVTM and ANQGSEA. In DNA form, the CDR3 reads TGCAGCGTTGATGAGAAGGGCTCCGACGAGCAGTACTTC. It specifies CSVDEKGSDEQYF.

This clonotype turned up a few times. This chain uses TRBV28 with TRBJ2-7; 13 bases agree with TRBD2. Losses at the gene ends were 5 bases for V and 4 bases for J; bases not matched to a gene: 8. Looked up from germline, CDR1 is MDHEN and CDR2 is SYDVKM. This CDR3 has 16 amino acids. For the CDR3, the DNA is TGTGCCAGCAGTCCCCCTAGGACTAGCGGGAGTTACGAGCAGTACTTC. It translates to CASSPPRTSGSYEQYF.

The chain couples TRBV27 to TRBJ2-6, with D unresolved. Per germline, CDR1 MNHEY and CDR2 SMNVEV (reference sequence). The CDR3 loop spans 18 amino acids. The V and J ends lost 4 bases and 0 bases respectively, with 16 bases between them. Here the CDR3 reads CASSSLYKGPSGANVLTF. CDR3 coding DNA: TGTGCCAGCAGTTCCCTTTATAAGGGCCCCTCTGGGGCCAACGTCCTGACTTTC.

This clonotype was counted ten times or more. This sequence joins TRBV11-2 and TRBJ2-7; 8 nucleotides match TRBD1. The CDR3 extends over 14 amino acids. V lost 6 bases, J lost 7 bases, and 11 bases stayed unmatched. Germline V gives CDR1 SGHAT, CDR2 FQNNGV. Here the CDR3 reads CASRNLRTGFEQYF. The CDR3 nucleotides read TGTGCCAGCAGAAACCTCCGGACAGGGTTTGAGCAGTACTTC. The full variable domain, rest sourced from reference TRBV11-2 and TRBJ2-7, is EAGVAQSPRYKIIEKRQSVAFWCNPISGHATLYWYQQILGQGPKLLIQFQNNGVVDDSQLPKDRFSAERLKGVDSTLKIQPAKLEDSAVYLCASRNLRTGFEQYFGPGTRLTVT.

Only a few counts were recorded for this clonotype. The V and J genes are TRBV10-1 and TRBJ2-7, with 9 bases identical to TRBD2. After removal of 0 bases from V and 3 bases from J, the junction contained 6 bases not matched to a gene. CDR3 length equals 16 residues. Germline V lookup: CDR1 WNHNN, CDR2 SYGVQD (reference sequence). CDR3 amino acids: CASSESRLAGFYEQYF. The CDR3 DNA follows: TGCGCCAGCAGTGAGTCAAGGCTAGCGGGATTCTACGAGCAGTACTTC.